What follows describes a single T cell receptor delta chain. The target antigen is unknown. Only one base separates this from a far larger clonotype, so it likely reflects a read error. Other nucleotide sequences in the sample specify the same CDR3. Gammadelta T cells were flow-sorted from PBMC into Vgamma9/Vdelta2+ and Vdelta2-negative populations for bulk analysis. This record belongs to a study of γδ T cells in repeated Plasmodium falciparum infection. Study-level findings and limits: Compared with Australian children, Malian Vdelta2-negative repertoires seemed more clonal, less diverse, less shared. Over time and infection, Vgamma9/Vdelta2+ repertoires remained highly stable and polyclonal. Repeated controlled infections reportedly drove waves of new clonotype selection in Vdelta2-negative, mostly Vdelta1+, gammadelta repertoires.

Sequencing covered both gamma and delta TCR chains per sample. TCRdb re-called clones from the multiplex PCR reads using CATT. Found here are about 51,000 delta-chain clones, more than 1.5% of them singletons; the top ten hold less than 30%. Germline CDR1 reads TVYSNPD; CDR2 reads GDNSRS (reference sequence). The CDR3 runs to 20 residues. The sequenced sample was gamma-delta T cells from blood. This sequence joins TRDV3 and TRDJ1, with 9 bases identical to TRDD3. The source is a pool of human donors (malaria-infected and uninfected, not separated). CDR3 coding DNA: TGTGCCTTTGCTAGGGTGGGAGCTGAGGGGATACGGATGTACACCGACAAACTCATCTTT. It translates to CAFARVGAEGIRMYTDKLIF.